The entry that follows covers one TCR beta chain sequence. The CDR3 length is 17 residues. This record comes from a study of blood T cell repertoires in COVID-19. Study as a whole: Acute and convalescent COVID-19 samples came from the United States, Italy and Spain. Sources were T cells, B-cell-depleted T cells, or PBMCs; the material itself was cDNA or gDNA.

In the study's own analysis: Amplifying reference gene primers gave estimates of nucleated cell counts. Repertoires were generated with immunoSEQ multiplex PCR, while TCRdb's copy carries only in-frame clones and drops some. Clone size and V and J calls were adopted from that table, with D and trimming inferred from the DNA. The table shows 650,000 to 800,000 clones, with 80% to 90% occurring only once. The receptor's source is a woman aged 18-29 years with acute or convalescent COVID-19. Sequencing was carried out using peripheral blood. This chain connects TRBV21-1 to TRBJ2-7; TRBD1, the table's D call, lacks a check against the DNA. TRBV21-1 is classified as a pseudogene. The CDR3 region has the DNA TGTGCCAGCAGCAAAAAGGGACGGGACAGGGGCTACTACGAGCAGTACTTC. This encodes CASSKKGRDRGYYEQYF.